The 32 T cell receptor beta chains presented below share a single source sample, sequenced in a study of blood T cell repertoires in COVID-19. Clones were sequenced by immunoSEQ multiplex PCR, and TCRdb holds only the in-frame ones, with some missing. This sample has over 200,000 clones, with 70% to 90% found just once. The sample was peripheral blood. The receptors come from a man at least 80 years old with acute or convalescent COVID-19.

The chain joins TRBV23-1 to TRBJ1-5; no firm D call. TRBV23-1 is an open reading frame, and its role is uncertain. The CDR3 is 11 residues long. Trimming pared 4 bases from V and 5 bases from J, leaving 3 bases between. CDR3 residues: CASSPHQPQHF. The CDR3 DNA reads as TGCGCCAGCAGTCCTCATCAGCCCCAGCATTTT.

This chain uses TRBV25-1 with TRBJ1-1; 7 bases fit TRBD1. Germline CDR1 is MGHDK and CDR2 is SYGVNS. V shed 6 bases, J shed 6 bases, and the junction held 7 bases outside the gene matches. CDR3 length: 13 residues. As DNA, the CDR3 is TGTGCCAGCAGCCATGACAGGGACGCTGAAGCTTTCTTT. It encodes CASSHDRDAEAFF.

This chain links TRBV9 with TRBJ1-2; D is ambiguous. The CDR3 is 14 amino acids. The ends were cut back, 0 bases at V and 8 bases at J, with 14 bases in the middle. Germline V gene sequence: CDR1 SGDLS, CDR2 YYNGEE. CDR3 residues: CASSVDFGFWGYTF. CDR3 DNA sequence: TGTGCCAGCAGCGTAGATTTCGGGTTTTGGGGCTACACCTTC.

This chain uses TRBV11-2 with TRBJ2-7; TRBD1 matches 8 bases. V dropped 5 bases and J dropped 4; count of bases not matched to a gene: 10. Per the germline V gene, CDR1 is SGHAT and CDR2 is FQNNGV. The CDR3 is 15 residues long. In nucleotides, the CDR3 is TGTGCCAGCAGCACGACCGGGACAGGCACATACGAGCAGTACTTC. Translating it yields CASSTTGTGTYEQYF. Together with reference TRBV11-2 and TRBJ2-7, the CDR3 gives the full variable domain: EAGVAQSPRYKIIEKRQSVAFWCNPISGHATLYWYQQILGQGPKLLIQFQNNGVVDDSQLPKDRFSAERLKGVDSTLKIQPAKLEDSAVYLCASSTTGTGTYEQYFGPGTRLTVT.

This clone has only a few counts. The V and J genes are TRBV9 and TRBJ2-5; 10 positions match TRBD2. Trimming at V came to 4 bases and at J to 4 bases, leaving 16 bases not matched to a gene. Germline values: CDR1 SGDLS, CDR2 YYNGEE. The CDR3 extends over 18 amino acids. The CDR3 DNA reads as TGTGCCAGCAGCAGAGGTGGCCTAGCGGGAGTTTTGGGAGAGACCCAGTACTTC. It specifies CASSRGGLAGVLGETQYF.

This sequence joins TRBV24-1 and TRBJ2-7; D is uncertain. Trimming pared 1 base from V and 7 bases from J, leaving 4 bases between. The CDR3 is made up of 11 amino acids. Germline V gives CDR1 KGHDR, CDR2 SFDVKD. As DNA, the CDR3 is TGTGCCACCAGTGATTTAGAGGAGCAGTACTTC. The encoded protein is CATSDLEEQYF.

The chain links TRBV5-4 to TRBJ2-2, with D possibly TRBD1 on 5 matching bases. The CDR3 spans 15 residues. Trimming took off 4 bases at V and 2 bases at J, with 12 bases between the two ends. Germline CDR1 SGHNT, CDR2 YYREEE (reference sequence). The CDR3 region is CASSPDSLNTGELFF. The CDR3 DNA is TGTGCCAGCAGCCCCGACAGTTTAAACACCGGGGAGCTGTTTTTT.

The chain combines TRBV10-3 with TRBJ1-3; D ambiguous. The CDR3 is made up of 15 amino acids. V shed 4 bases and J shed 1 base, with 11 bases lying between them. Germline values: CDR1 ENHRY, CDR2 SYGVKD. Written as DNA, the CDR3 is TGTGCCATCAGTGTAGCGGCGGGATCTGGAAACACCATATATTTT. Its protein is CAISVAAGSGNTIYF.

This clone was recorded only once. In DNA form, the CDR3 reads TGTGCCAGCAGCGGCTTCGGGACAGGGGTAGTCTCTGGGGCCAACGTCCTGACTTTC. Translated: CASSGFGTGVVSGANVLTF. V is TRBV9 and J is TRBJ2-6; 10 bases align to TRBD1. The germline gives CDR1 SGDLS, CDR2 YYNGEE. The CDR3 runs to 19 residues. J lost 0 bases, V lost 3 bases, and 9 bases had no gene match.

This clone was counted a few times. The rearrangement uses TRBV15 and TRBJ2-3, with D possibly TRBD1 on 6 matching bases. The V end lost 0 bases, the J end lost 3 bases, and 7 bases lay between the germline ends. The length of the CDR3 is 14 residues. The germline V gene has CDR1 LNHNV and CDR2 YYDKDF (reference sequence). This chain's CDR3 is CATSRDTGTDTQYF. In nucleotides, the CDR3 is TGTGCCACCAGCAGAGATACAGGGACAGATACGCAGTATTTT.

The rearrangement links TRBV28 to TRBJ2-7; tentative D call: TRBD2 (5 bases). There are 15 residues in the CDR3. V was clipped by 5 bases and J by 6 bases, with 20 bases between them. Germline V gives CDR1 MDHEN, CDR2 SYDVKM. CDR3 sequence reads: CASSLHNGMGGEQYF. The CDR3 nucleotides are TGTGCCAGCAGTCTCCACAACGGGATGGGTGGCGAGCAGTACTTC. The variable domain in full, completed from reference TRBV28 and TRBJ2-7, reads DVKVTQSSRYLVKRTGEKVFLECVQDMDHENMFWYRQDPGLGLRLIYFSYDVKMKEKGDIPEGYSVSREKKERFSLILESASTNQTSMYLCASSLHNGMGGEQYFGPGTRLTVT.

V and J are TRBV27 and TRBJ1-1; tentatively, D is TRBD1 (5 bases). V lost 7 bases, J lost 4 bases, and 16 bases lay in between. This CDR3 spans 14 amino acids. CDR1 and CDR2 (germline): MNHEY, SMNVEV (reference sequence). The CDR3 spells CASTNWGSGTEAFF. CDR3 nucleotides: TGTGCCAGCACAAATTGGGGCTCGGGCACTGAAGCTTTCTTT.

The chain employs TRBV30 and TRBJ1-5; tentatively, D is TRBD1 (6 bases). Germline CDR1 and CDR2: GTSNPN and SVGIG (reference sequence). The CDR3 extends over 14 amino acids. Between the trimmed V and J ends, which lost 1 base and 7 bases, there was a span of 14 bases. The chain's CDR3 is CAWSAPGGHQPQHF. Written as DNA, the CDR3 is TGTGCCTGGAGTGCCCCTGGGGGCCACCAGCCCCAGCATTTT.

The chain combines TRBV18 with TRBJ1-4; D might be TRBD1 (5 bases). The CDR3 totals 15 residues. The germline gives CDR1 KGHSH, CDR2 LQKENI. Trimming took off 3 bases at V and 8 bases at J, with 16 bases between the two ends. The CDR3 reads CASSPQTRGWEKLFF. The CDR3 region has the DNA TGTGCCAGCTCACCCCAAACTCGGGGGTGGGAAAAACTGTTTTTT.

The V and J genes are TRBV24-1 and TRBJ2-3; 7 bases align to TRBD2. The CDR3 is made up of 15 amino acids. With 6 bases clipped from V and 5 bases from J, the junction kept 10 bases outside the gene matches. Germline CDR1 and CDR2: KGHDR and SFDVKD. CDR3 residues: CATSSLGGLGDTQYF. CDR3 coding DNA: TGTGCCACCAGTTCCCTGGGAGGGTTGGGAGATACGCAGTATTTT.

V usage is TRBV5-1 and J usage is TRBJ2-2; 8 bases are shared with TRBD2. The CDR3 contains 15 residues. With V trimmed by 6 bases and J by 7 bases, 11 bases remained unmatched. The germline CDR1 and CDR2 sequences are SGHRS and YFSETQ. In nucleotides, the CDR3 is TGCGCCAGCATCTTCCTAGCGGGTGTTAGCGGGGAGCTGTTTTTT. Amino acids: CASIFLAGVSGELFF.

The CDR3 here is CASSSSWLGRSYTF. The CDR3, as DNA: TGTGCCAGCAGTTCTAGTTGGCTCGGTCGCAGCTACACCTTC. V and J are TRBV6-5 and TRBJ1-2; the D is unclear. V was cut by 4 bases and J by 9 bases, with 18 bases left in between. The CDR3 totals 14 residues. The germline V gene has CDR1 MNHEY and CDR2 SVGAGI.

This rearrangement joins TRBV28 to TRBJ1-4; D perhaps matches TRBD1 (6 bases). In germline, CDR1 is MDHEN, CDR2 SYDVKM. V lost 3 bases, J lost 5 bases, and 13 bases lay in between. The CDR3 has 15 amino acids. Here the CDR3 DNA reads TGTGCCAGCAGTTTGTTGGGAGGGGGGAATGAAAAACTGTTTTTT. Encoded protein: CASSLLGGGNEKLFF.

The V call is TRBV29-1, the J call TRBJ1-2; 9 bases fit TRBD1. V lost 2 bases, J lost 4 bases, and 2 bases stayed unmatched. This CDR3 is built from 13 residues. Germline V lookup: CDR1 SQVTM, CDR2 ANQGSEA. The DNA of the CDR3 is TGCAGCGTTGAAACAGGGGGCGCCTATGGCTACACCTTC. This encodes CSVETGGAYGYTF.

V is TRBV7-6 and J is TRBJ1-1; 9 bases are a match to TRBD1. There are 15 residues in the CDR3. With V trimmed by 4 bases and J by 8 bases, 11 bases remained unmatched. CDR1 is SGHVS and CDR2 is FNYEAQ in the germline V gene. The CDR3 DNA sequence: TGTGCCAGCAGCTCAAGACAGGGGGGTGCGGGAGAAGCTTTCTTT. Translating gives CASSSRQGGAGEAFF.

The rearrangement uses TRBV19 and TRBJ2-1; D is undetermined. The CDR3 consists of 13 residues. V was trimmed by 6 bases and J by 7 bases, leaving 13 bases between them. CDR1 is LNHDA, CDR2 SQIVND, per germline (reference sequence). The CDR3 reads CASSSRQTNEQFF. In nucleotides, the CDR3 is TGTGCCAGTAGCAGCCGGCAGACAAATGAGCAGTTCTTC.

Only one count was recorded for this clone. CDR3 loop: CANSGDSPDTQYF. CDR3 nucleotide sequence: TGTGCCAATTCTGGGGACTCCCCAGATACGCAGTATTTT. The chain uses TRBV21-1 and TRBJ2-3; no DNA check was done on the table's D call, TRBD2. TRBV21-1 is recorded as a pseudogene. CDR3 size: 13 residues.

The genes are TRBV11-3 and TRBJ2-1; D unclear. V lost 5 bases and J lost 7, with 18 bases in between. The CDR3 runs 15 residues. The germline V gene encodes CDR1 SGHNT and CDR2 YENEEA. The CDR3 DNA reads as TGTGCCAGCAGCGTTAGGTTAGCTGGGTGGAATGAGCAGTTCTTC. Protein sequence: CASSVRLAGWNEQFF.

The chain is built from TRBV2 and TRBJ1-6, with 7 bases identical to TRBD1. The V segment lost 10 bases and the J segment 12 bases; nucleotides outside the gene matches: 15. The CDR3 is 14 amino acids. Germline loops: CDR1 SNHLY, CDR2 FYNNEI. The CDR3 sequence: CATQGDSPSKPLHF. CDR3 in DNA: TGTGCCACGCAGGGGGACAGTCCCTCTAAACCCCTCCACTTT.

This clone has only one observation. The chain uses TRBV28 and TRBJ1-4; the match to TRBD1 covers 8 bases. V lost 5 bases, J lost 6 bases, and 8 bases stayed unmatched. The CDR3 totals 15 residues. Germline V lookup: CDR1 MDHEN, CDR2 SYDVKM. The CDR3 DNA follows: TGTGCCAGCAGTGCTACAGGGGGAGGAGATGAAAAACTGTTTTTT. This encodes CASSATGGGDEKLFF.

The chain has TRBV20-1 and TRBJ2-7; TRBD1 matches 9 bases. V gave up 3 bases and J gave up 5 bases; unmatched junction bases: 14. The germline V gene encodes CDR1 DFQATT and CDR2 SNEGSKA (reference sequence). This CDR3 spans 16 amino acids. CDR3 bases: TGCAGTGCTAGTCTCGCCACCCCGGGACAGGGCCACGAGCAGTACTTC. Encoded protein: CSASLATPGQGHEQYF.

The J gene is TRBJ1-4, the V gene TRBV19, with D hard to call. V was cut by 4 bases and J by 7 bases, with 13 bases left in between. The CDR3 spans 14 residues. CDR1 and CDR2 from the germline V gene are LNHDA and SQIVND (reference sequence). The CDR3 is CASSSGSTGEKLFF. CDR3 nucleotides: TGTGCCAGTAGTAGCGGCAGTACGGGTGAAAAACTGTTTTTT.

V is TRBV11-3 and J is TRBJ2-7, with D perhaps matching TRBD1 (6 bases). Germline CDR1 SGHNT, CDR2 YENEEA. V gave up 0 bases and J gave up 2 bases, with 14 bases separating them. CDR3 length equals 16 residues. The CDR3 here is CASSLDFPRGPYEQYF. The CDR3 DNA is TGTGCCAGCAGCTTAGATTTCCCCAGGGGCCCCTACGAGCAGTACTTC.

This clone was detected only a few times. The chain combines TRBV19 with TRBJ2-3; TRBD1 aligns across 8 bases. Trimming at V came to 1 base and at J to 7 bases, leaving 10 bases not matched to a gene. This CDR3 is built from 16 residues. Germline V gives CDR1 LNHDA, CDR2 SQIVND (reference sequence). For the CDR3, the DNA is TGTGCCAGTAGTATAGGAAGGGGACAGGCTGGGAATACGCAGTATTTT. Amino acids: CASSIGRGQAGNTQYF. The variable domain in full, with the rest retrieved from reference TRBV19 and TRBJ2-3, is DGGITQSPKYLFRKEGQNVTLSCEQNLNHDAMYWYRQDPGQGLRLIYYSQIVNDFQKGDIAEGYSVSREKKESFPLTVTSAQKNPTAFYLCASSIGRGQAGNTQYFGPGTRLTVL.

The chain uses TRBV29-1 and TRBJ2-2, with TRBD1 as a possible D gene (6 bases). Germline V gene sequence: CDR1 SQVTM, CDR2 ANQGSEA. Trimming stripped 5 bases from V and 4 bases from J, with 14 bases between. This CDR3 has 14 amino acids. The CDR3 protein is CSVSTGQSTGELFF. In DNA, the CDR3 is TGCAGCGTTTCTACCGGACAGAGCACCGGGGAGCTGTTTTTT.

The chain recombines TRBV2 with TRBJ1-4, with 8 bases that match TRBD1. CDR3 length: 14 amino acids. The germline V gene encodes CDR1 SNHLY and CDR2 FYNNEI. The J segment lost 5 bases and the V segment lost 6 bases, leaving 5 bases of the junction unmatched. In DNA form, the CDR3 reads TGTGCCAGCAGCGGAGACAGGGGAAATGAAAAACTGTTTTTT. This translates into CASSGDRGNEKLFF.

The CDR3 nucleotides are TGTGCCAGCAGTGAACAGGGATTCCGGGAGCTGTTTTTT. It specifies CASSEQGFRELFF. This chain links TRBV28 with TRBJ2-2, with a possible D match to TRBD1 (6 bases). The V gene's germline CDR1 is MDHEN and CDR2 SYDVKM. The V gene lost 5 bases and the J gene lost 9 bases, with 13 bases spanning the gap. This CDR3 has 13 residues.